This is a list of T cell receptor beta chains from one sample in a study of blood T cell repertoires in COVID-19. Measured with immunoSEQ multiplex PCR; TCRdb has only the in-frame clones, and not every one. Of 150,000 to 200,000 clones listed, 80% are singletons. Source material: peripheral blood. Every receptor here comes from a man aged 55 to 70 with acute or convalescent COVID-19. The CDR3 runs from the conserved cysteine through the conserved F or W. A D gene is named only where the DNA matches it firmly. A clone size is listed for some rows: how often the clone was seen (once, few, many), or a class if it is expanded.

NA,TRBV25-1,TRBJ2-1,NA,CASGQTLYNEQFF,TGTGCCAGTGGACAGACTCTCTACAATGAGCAGTTCTTC
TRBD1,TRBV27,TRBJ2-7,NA,CASRGQGGSYEQYF,TGTGCCAGCCGGGGACAGGGCGGCAGCTACGAGCAGTACTTC
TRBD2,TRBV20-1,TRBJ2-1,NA,CSASGAGGSYNEQFF,TGCAGTGCTAGTGGAGCGGGAGGCTCCTACAATGAGCAGTTCTTC
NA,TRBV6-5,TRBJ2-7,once,CASIKTGSYEQYF,TGTGCCAGCATTAAGACGGGGTCCTACGAGCAGTACTTC
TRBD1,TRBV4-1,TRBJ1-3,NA,CASSRQGVGPLSGNTIYF,TGCGCCAGCAGCCGCCAGGGGGTTGGTCCCCTCTCTGGAAACACCATATATTTT
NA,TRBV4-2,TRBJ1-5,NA,CASSQAQQGLGNQPQHF,TGTGCCAGCAGCCAAGCCCAGCAGGGTTTGGGCAATCAGCCCCAGCATTTT
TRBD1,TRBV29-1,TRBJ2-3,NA,CSGRFDRAGDTQYF,TGCAGCGGGAGGTTTGACAGGGCCGGAGATACGCAGTATTTT
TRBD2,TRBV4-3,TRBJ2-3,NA,CASSQGLAGTDTQYF,TGCGCCAGCAGCCAGGGACTAGCGGGAACAGATACGCAGTATTTT
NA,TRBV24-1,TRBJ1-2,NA,CATSDLGGSDGYGYTF,TGTGCCACCAGTGATTTAGGGGGATCGGACGGCTATGGCTACACCTTC
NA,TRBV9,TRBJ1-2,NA,CASSVGADLNYGYTF,TGTGCCAGCAGCGTAGGAGCAGACTTGAACTATGGCTACACCTTC
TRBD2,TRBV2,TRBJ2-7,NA,CASSGASGGYEQYF,TGTGCCAGCAGTGGGGCTAGCGGAGGCTACGAGCAGTACTTC
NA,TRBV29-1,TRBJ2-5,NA,CSARGTYQETQYF,TGCAGCGCTCGCGGCACATACCAAGAGACCCAGTACTTC
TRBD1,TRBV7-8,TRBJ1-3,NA,CASSTTRGNYGNTIYF,TGTGCCAGCAGCACTACCAGGGGGAATTATGGAAACACCATATATTTT
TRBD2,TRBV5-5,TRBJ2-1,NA,CASSPLAGTNNEQFF,TGTGCCAGCAGCCCTCTAGCGGGAACTAACAATGAGCAGTTCTTC
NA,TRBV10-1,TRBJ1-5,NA,CASTAEGGCNQPQHF,TGCGCCAGCACGGCGGAGGGAGGTTGCAATCAGCCCCAGCATTTT
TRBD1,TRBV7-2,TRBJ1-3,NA,CASSWGQASSGNTIYF,TGTGCCAGCAGCTGGGGACAGGCAAGCTCTGGAAACACCATATATTTT
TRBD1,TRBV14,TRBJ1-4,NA,CASSATQGAGYEKLFF,TGTGCCAGCAGCGCTACACAGGGGGCCGGGTATGAAAAACTGTTTTTT
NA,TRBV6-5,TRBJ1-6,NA,CASLRYPTDNSPLHF,TGTGCCAGCTTGCGCTACCCAACGGATAATTCACCCCTCCACTTT
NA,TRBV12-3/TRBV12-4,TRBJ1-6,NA,CASSLSVSPLHF,TGTGCCAGCAGTTTATCAGTCTCACCCCTCCACTTT
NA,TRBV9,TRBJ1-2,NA,CASSVGGAPPRDGYTF,TGTGCCAGCAGCGTAGGTGGGGCACCCCCTAGGGATGGCTACACCTTC
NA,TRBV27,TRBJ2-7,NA,CASSLDRQAVMYF,TGTGCCAGCAGTCTGGATCGACAGGCGGTTATGTACTTC
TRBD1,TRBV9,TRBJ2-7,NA,CASSEGQGIYYEQYF,TGTGCCAGCAGCGAGGGACAGGGGATTTACTACGAGCAGTACTTC
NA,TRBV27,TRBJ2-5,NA,CASIPTRETQYF,TGTGCCAGCATCCCGACACGGGAGACCCAGTACTTC
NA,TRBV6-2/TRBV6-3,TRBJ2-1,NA,CASSFPGTPLFF,TGTGCCAGCAGTTTCCCCGGGACTCCTCTCTTCTTC
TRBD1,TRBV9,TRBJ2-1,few,CASSKQGERYNEQFF,TGTGCCAGCAGCAAACAGGGGGAAAGGTACAATGAGCAGTTCTTC
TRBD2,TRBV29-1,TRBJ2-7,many,CSVEGRESYEQYF,TGCAGCGTTGAGGGGCGGGAGTCCTACGAGCAGTACTTC
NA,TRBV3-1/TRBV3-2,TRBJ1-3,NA,CASSHPVGLSGNTIYF,TGTGCCAGCAGCCACCCCGTCGGACTTTCTGGAAACACCATATATTTT
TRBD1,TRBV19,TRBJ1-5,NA,CASRGQGAQPQHF,TGTGCCAGTAGGGGACAGGGTGCGCAGCCCCAGCATTTT
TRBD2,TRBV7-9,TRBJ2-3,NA,CASRGGLAGATDTQYF,TGTGCCAGCAGAGGAGGACTAGCCGGGGCCACAGATACGCAGTATTTT
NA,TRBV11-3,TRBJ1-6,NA,CASSLDSSYNSPLHF,TGTGCCAGCAGCTTAGACAGCTCCTATAATTCACCCCTCCACTTT
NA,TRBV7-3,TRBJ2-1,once,CASGTSYSEQFF,TGTGCCAGCGGGACTTCCTACTCGGAGCAGTTCTTC
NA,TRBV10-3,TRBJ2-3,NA,CAISVQSTDTQYF,TGTGCCATCAGTGTCCAAAGCACAGATACGCAGTATTTT
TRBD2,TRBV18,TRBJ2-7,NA,CASSPGTSISYEQYF,TGTGCCAGCTCACCTGGGACTAGCATCTCCTACGAGCAGTACTTC
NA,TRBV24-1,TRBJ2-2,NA,CATSSTARNTGELFF,TGTGCCACCAGCTCGACAGCTAGGAACACCGGGGAGCTGTTTTTT
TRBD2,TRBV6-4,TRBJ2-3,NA,CASSDSAGGHTDTQYF,TGTGCCAGCAGTGACTCTGCGGGAGGGCACACAGATACGCAGTATTTT